This T cell receptor beta chain was found in a study of T cell responses to AZD1222 COVID-19 vaccine. Germline lookup yields CDR1 WNHNN and CDR2 SYGVQD (reference sequence). Trimming pared 6 bases from V and 4 bases from J, leaving 14 bases between. The CDR3 sequence is 14 residues long. TCRdb's table, derived via immunoSEQ multiplex PCR, lists solely in-frame clones and lacks some. The sample has 150,000 to 200,000 clones; roughly 90% are singletons. The clonotype comes from an adult who received the AZD1222 COVID-19 vaccine. The specimen comprised peripheral blood, sampled 28 days after the second AZD1222 dose. V is TRBV10-1 and J is TRBJ2-3; D perhaps matches TRBD2 (6 bases). The CDR3 loop reads CASSHGTSPDTQYF. The CDR3 DNA sequence: TGCGCCAGCAGCCATGGGACTTCCCCAGATACGCAGTATTTT.